This TCR beta chain derives from a study of cytomegalovirus exposure and HLA in healthy donors (dated by TCRdb to the late 2010s). With regard to the full study: In an earlier analysis of 450 to 750 of the donors, 276 Gb of sequence data and 90 million to 120 million unique TCR beta sequences from roughly 190 million T cells were reported. An early release covering roughly 600 HLA-typed donors comprised about 290 gigabases of sequencing data and some 79 million unique TCR sequences. The genetic ancestry cluster associated with self-reported Caucasian donors included about four fifths of the approximately 410 genotyped donors. The study aimed to test whether cataloging public T cell receptors could reveal signatures of past pathogen exposure. The study used immunosequencing to profile the T cell repertoires of around 600 subjects and linked those repertoires to cytomegalovirus serostatus. A separate validation cohort of about 110 different subjects was used in addition to the 666-subject first cohort. To predict cytomegalovirus infection status, the study brought together high-throughput TCR immunosequencing, statistical association of individual TCRs with disease status, and machine learning. A later analysis re-analyzed previously published TCR beta repertoires from 666 donors and added high-resolution HLA genotyping to study TCR occurrence patterns. Rather than using new phenotypic data, the later analysis identified candidate immune exposures from TCR beta sequences and from how often those sequences occurred across donors. To decide whether each TCR beta V gene segment behaved as functional or pseudogenic, an earlier analysis of some 600 of the donors relied on high-throughput TCR beta sequencing. Donor age, sex, ethnicity and CMV serostatus were compiled together with the repertoire data. Genome-wide SNP genotypes for about three fifths of the 666 donors were used in a later genetic analysis, which treated that subset as a discovery cohort. All discovery cohort repertoires had been generated on a single sequencing platform. HLA typing covered class I and class II loci at four-digit resolution. Typing coverage varied by locus: roughly 620-640 donors for A, B, C, DRB1 and DQB1; approximately 560 for DQA1; about 590 for DPA1; roughly 450 for DPB1. Several DR-DQ haplotypes were handled as single units for association and clustering because linkage in the cohort was strong. Among some 400 genotyped donors of the cohort, an average of about 240,000 unique TCR beta nucleotide sequences was sequenced per donor, of which 15% to 20% were non-productive.

The CDR3 runs 16 residues from the cysteine to the phenylalanine. Here the CDR3 DNA is all that survives: 48 bases in frame from base 1. For CDR1 and CDR2, the germline V gene lists SGHDT and YYEEEE. Relative to germline, V is missing 4 bases and J is missing 10 bases, with 19 bases of the junction outside any gene match. In total, 500 to 700 healthy bone marrow donors made up the cohort. At the time of sampling, every cohort member was nominally healthy, though immune exposures that went unrecorded were likely present. The donor tested CMV seropositive and was one of the 289 seropositive cohort members. Every donor gave a peripheral blood sample, and the peripheral blood mononuclear cells from that sample were used for TCR beta sequencing. Genomic DNA extraction from the blood cell samples was performed with the Qiagen DNeasy Blood Extraction Kit. What the work shows at the level of the full study, not this receptor alone: A later genetic analysis reported fewer N-insertions in productive TCRs among donors in an Asian-associated ancestry cluster than the roughly 700-donor mean. In a later analysis, HLA-associated TCR beta chains showed more clonal expansion and lower generation probabilities than non-associated chains that were equally common. Correlated functional status among segregating V segments might be attributable to linkage disequilibrium, but an unknown experimental factor could not be ruled out. Sequencing depth was assumed to be roughly uniform across donors in the presence/absence analyses, though that assumption may not hold. V-gene and J-gene trimming of TCR beta chains was associated with a missense DCLRE1C variant in a later genetic analysis, and the association was replicated in an independent cohort. While some public TCRs were present in many individuals, most TCR sequences turned up only very rarely across donors. Three of the identified cytomegalovirus-associated TCR beta chains were confirmed in vitro to be specific for cytomegalovirus antigens. It was suggested by the authors that the approach could potentially be generalized to other disease states and immunological phenotypes. A later analysis associated some 17,000 TCR beta sequences with specific HLA alleles at a false discovery rate of 0.05. Because HLA typing was unavailable for some donors at each locus, only the typed subset was used in association tests. In an earlier analysis of 587 of the donors, most TCR beta V segments appeared in productive rearrangements about 87% or about 30% of the time, broadly matching IMGT annotations. The sequencing pipeline was judged likely to have produced a cluster of highly shared sequence variants as a technical artifact. Assigning TCR associations to individual alleles was difficult when HLA alleles, especially DR and DQ, strongly co-occurred. Cytomegalovirus status was reported to be diagnosed by the classifier with high specificity and sensitivity in both the original and validation cohorts. A total of 150 to 200 TCR beta chains were listed by the study as associated with cytomegalovirus. In this cohort, only TCR beta chains were sequenced, and detectable features were limited by the absence of alpha or paired-chain data. For the cohort, immune exposure information was limited to CMV serostatus. A later analysis reported that several top co-occurrence clusters appeared linked to parvovirus B19, influenza, CMV and Epstein-Barr virus. A further reported finding was that TCR beta sequences accurately predicted the HLA-A and HLA-B alleles for most subjects in the first cohort. Over 15 rarely observed V segments, including chromosome 9 orphons, were excluded from the earlier analysis of almost 600 of the donors because counts were too low. Some IMGT-functional V segments, including TRBV6-2 and TRBV6-3, could not be distinguished by the 87-base-pair reads and were therefore excluded. In a later analysis, the rate of TCR association differed among HLA loci, with DRB1 alleles having the most associated TCRs and HLA-C alleles having the fewest. In a later analysis, most CMV-associated TCR beta chains were found to appear HLA-restricted, with HLA associations seemingly driven largely by CMV exposure.

Details on this clone: The clone's antigen remains unknown. No base quality information exists; no much larger clone differs at one position.

The receptor library was made with the immunoSEQ multiplex PCR assay. The multiplex PCR relied on a mix of 60 forward primers for TCR Vbeta segments and 13 reverse primers for TCR Jbeta segments. Amplification of the CDR3 region of rearranged TCR beta genes was performed with a multiplex PCR assay on genomic DNA. On the Illumina HiSeq System, the amplified TCR beta libraries were sequenced as 87-base-pair reads. Under the source paper's analysis protocol: A later analysis counted about 80 million unique TCR beta chains across the 700 or so repertoires, and roughly 11 million of these chains were shared by at least two donors. A nearest-neighbor algorithm error-corrected the raw reads and collapsed the reads into unique sequences, merging closely related sequences to remove PCR and sequencing errors. Alignment of CDR3 sequences to IMGT reference sequences was used to assign V, D and J gene segments. For a sequence to be retained, a match of at least six nucleotides was required to both a V gene segment and a J gene segment. Rearrangements were classified as productive when the CDR3 lacked stop codons and remained in frame with V and J, and all other rearrangements were classified as non-productive. Following IMGT convention, CDR3 was defined as the stretch from the second conserved V-encoded cysteine to the conserved J-encoded phenylalanine. In an earlier analysis of more than 550 of the donors, sequences lacking an unambiguous match to a single V gene segment were excluded. In an earlier analysis of 450 to 750 of the donors, a V segment was called functional when productive rearrangements were above 56.7%, and segregating when the standard deviation between donors exceeded 5%. A statistical classification framework was developed to diagnose cytomegalovirus status using the catalog of TCR beta chain sequences. A later analysis assigned V and J genes by comparing TCR nucleotide sequences with IMGT/GENE-DB human TR gene sequences. A later analysis assigned CDR3 sequences and most-parsimonious VDJ recombination scenarios with the TCRdist pipeline. In a later analysis, every TCR beta chain was defined by the combination of its CDR3 amino acid sequence and its V-gene family, and reads without a unique V-gene family were dropped. As a way to deal with suspected cross-contamination and a sequencing artifact, a later analysis dropped 500 to 700 nucleotide sequences that were highly shared and had low generation probability. A later analysis calculated a clonal expansion index for each public chain from normalized within-repertoire ranks of inferred template counts. A later analysis computed generation probabilities with a VDJ recombination model fitted to out-of-frame rearrangements, and checked the results against IGoR. In a later analysis, hypergeometric tests were used to score TCR-TCR, TCR-HLA and TCR-CMV co-occurrence, with a repertoire-size bias correction applied to TCR pairs. In a later analysis, false discovery rates were estimated by permuting HLA or CMV assignments 20 times. In a later analysis, co-occurring TCRs were grouped using DBSCAN, and TCRdist sequence similarity was added for clustering within HLA-allele-positive subsets. Co-occurrence clustering excluded repertoires with fewer than 30,000 or more than 120,000 public chains, plus five with anomalous nucleotide sharing. As stored in TCRdb, this immuneACCESS dataset retains in-frame rearrangements with V and J assigned. A fraction of the clones does not appear; measured against another copy, unresolved V genes explain less than half of the discrepancy, and the remainder lacks a known reason. V and J calls and clone size follow that table, whereas D and trimming were derived from the DNA. The table for this sample lists 80,000 to 100,000 clones; over 75% of them were counted only once. The ten largest clones add up to under 4.5% of the sample.

The receptor chain draws on TRBV5-6 and TRBJ1-1, with 7 bases matching TRBD1. This sequence originates from a female donor in good health and CMV-seropositive. Sequencing was done on a sample of PBMCs. In nucleotide form, the sequence is TGTGCCAGCAGCGCCCGACGGGGACAGAAGGTTTCCGGAGCTTTCTTT. Its translation reads: CASSARRGQKVSGAFF.